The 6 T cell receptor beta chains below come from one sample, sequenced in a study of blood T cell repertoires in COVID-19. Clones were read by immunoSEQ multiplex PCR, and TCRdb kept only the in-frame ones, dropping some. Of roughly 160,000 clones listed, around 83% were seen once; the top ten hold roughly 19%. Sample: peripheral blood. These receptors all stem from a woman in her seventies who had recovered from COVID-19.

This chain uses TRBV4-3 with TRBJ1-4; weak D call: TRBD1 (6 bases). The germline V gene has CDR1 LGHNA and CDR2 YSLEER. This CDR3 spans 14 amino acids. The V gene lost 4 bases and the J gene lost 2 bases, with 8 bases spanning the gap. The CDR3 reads CASSPGATNEKLFF. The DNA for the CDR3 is TGCGCCAGCAGCCCAGGGGCTACTAATGAAAAACTGTTTTTT.

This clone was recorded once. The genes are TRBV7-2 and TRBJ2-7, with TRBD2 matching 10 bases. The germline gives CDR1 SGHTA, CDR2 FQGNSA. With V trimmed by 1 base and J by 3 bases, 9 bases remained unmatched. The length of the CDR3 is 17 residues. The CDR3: CASSLGASGSLNYEQYF. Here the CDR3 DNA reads TGTGCCAGCAGCTTAGGGGCTAGCGGGAGCCTAAACTACGAGCAGTACTTC.

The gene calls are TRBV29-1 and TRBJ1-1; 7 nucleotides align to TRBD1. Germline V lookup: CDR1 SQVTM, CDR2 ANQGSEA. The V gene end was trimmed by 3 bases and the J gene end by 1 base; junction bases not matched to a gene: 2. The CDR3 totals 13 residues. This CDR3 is CSVEGQKNTEAFF. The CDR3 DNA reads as TGCAGCGTTGAGGGACAGAAGAACACTGAAGCTTTCTTT.

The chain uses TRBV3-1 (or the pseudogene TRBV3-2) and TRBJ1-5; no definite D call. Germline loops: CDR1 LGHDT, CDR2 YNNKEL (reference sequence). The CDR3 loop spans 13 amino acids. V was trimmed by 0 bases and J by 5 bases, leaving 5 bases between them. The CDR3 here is CASSQEEHQPQHF. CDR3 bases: TGTGCCAGCAGCCAAGAGGAGCATCAGCCCCAGCATTTT.

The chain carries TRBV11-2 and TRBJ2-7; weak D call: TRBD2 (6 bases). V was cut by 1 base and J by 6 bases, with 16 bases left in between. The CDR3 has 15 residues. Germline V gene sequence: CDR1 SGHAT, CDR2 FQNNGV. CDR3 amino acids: CASSLAGLARGEQYF. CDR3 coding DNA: TGTGCCAGCAGCTTAGCTGGGCTAGCGCGGGGCGAGCAGTACTTC.

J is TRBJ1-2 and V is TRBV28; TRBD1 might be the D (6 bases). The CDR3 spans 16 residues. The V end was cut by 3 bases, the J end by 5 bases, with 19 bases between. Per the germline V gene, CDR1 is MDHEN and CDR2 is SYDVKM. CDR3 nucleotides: TGTGCCAGCAGTTTGCCCCCGGGGGGGGCGGGGTATGGCTACACCTTC. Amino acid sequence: CASSLPPGGAGYGYTF.